Below, one T cell receptor beta chain is given with its context. Its antigen is still unknown. The V gene lost 6 bases and the J gene lost 3 bases, with 17 bases spanning the gap. The CDR3 consists of 15 residues. Germline CDR1 LNHDA, CDR2 SQIVND (reference sequence). This entry belongs to a study of cytomegalovirus exposure and HLA in healthy donors. Study observations and caveats: In an earlier analysis, productive rearrangement rates for most beta V segments clustered near 87% or 30%. It was fewer than 200 TCR beta chains that were listed as cytomegalovirus-associated. Rarity held for most TCR sequences, but there were some public TCRs that occurred in many donors. A classifier reportedly called cytomegalovirus status with high sensitivity and specificity.

Primers for the PCR totalled 60 Vbeta and 13 Jbeta. Sequencing was performed with immunoSEQ multiplex PCR; in TCRdb, only in-frame clones are kept and a portion is missing. Found here are around 120,000 clones; the top ten clones hold around 3.6%. V gene TRBV19 combines with J gene TRBJ1-1, with a tentative D call TRBD1 (5 bases). Sequenced sample: PBMCs. The clonotype originates from a man aged 18 to 29 in good health and CMV-seronegative. In nucleotides, the CDR3 is TGTGCCAGTAGATCAAGGGCAGGGAAGGACACTGAAGCTTTCTTT. It specifies CASRSRAGKDTEAFF. The full variable domain, with the rest looked up from reference TRBV19 and TRBJ1-1, is DGGITQSPKYLFRKEGQNVTLSCEQNLNHDAMYWYRQDPGQGLRLIYYSQIVNDFQKGDIAEGYSVSREKKESFPLTVTSAQKNPTAFYLCASRSRAGKDTEAFFGQGTRLTVV.